This T cell receptor (beta chain) was sequenced in a study of technical replicates of blood from four donors. This table comes from immunoSEQ multiplex PCR, and its TCRdb copy is limited to in-frame clones, with some not included. The sample holds approximately 73,000 clones; 96% are singletons and the top ten take approximately 0.32%. The receptor was isolated from a human donor in good health. Material: T cells isolated from PBMCs.

The CDR3 coding sequence is TGTGCCAGCAGCTCGCCCCGGGACTACCAAGAGACCCAGTACTTC. It is translated as CASSSPRDYQETQYF. The rearrangement joins TRBV13 to TRBJ2-5, with D perhaps matching TRBD2 (6 bases). Germline CDR1 and CDR2: PRHDT and FYEKMQ (reference sequence). V lost 4 bases to trimming and J lost 0 bases, with 12 bases between them. The CDR3 contains 15 residues.